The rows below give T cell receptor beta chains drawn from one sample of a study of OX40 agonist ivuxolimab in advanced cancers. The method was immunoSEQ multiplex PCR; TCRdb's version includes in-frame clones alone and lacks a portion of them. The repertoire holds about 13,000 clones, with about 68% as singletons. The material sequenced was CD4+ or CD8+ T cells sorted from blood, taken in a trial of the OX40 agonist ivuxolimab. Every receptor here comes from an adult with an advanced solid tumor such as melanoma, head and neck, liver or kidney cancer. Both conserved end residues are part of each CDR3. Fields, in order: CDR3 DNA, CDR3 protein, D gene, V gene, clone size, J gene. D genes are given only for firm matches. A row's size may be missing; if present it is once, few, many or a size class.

TGTGCCAGCAGGGCGACAGGGGGAGACGGCTACACCTTC	CASRATGGDGYTF	TRBD1	TRBV6-5	medium-sized	TRBJ1-2
TGTGCCAGCAGCTTAACTGGCTACACCTTC	CASSLTGYTF	NA	TRBV7-2	NA	TRBJ1-2
TGTGCCAGCAGATTTGGCTATGGCTACACCTTC	CASRFGYGYTF	NA	TRBV28	NA	TRBJ1-2
TGTGCCTGGACAGGGGGCGTTGGAGATACGCAGTATTTT	CAWTGGVGDTQYF	TRBD1	TRBV30	NA	TRBJ2-3
TGTGCCATCAGTGAGTCGGCGGTACCGAGCTATGGCTACACCTTC	CAISESAVPSYGYTF	NA	TRBV10-3	few	TRBJ1-2
TGTGCCACGACGAATCCAGGCACCAAAGCCAACTATGGCTACACCTTC	CATTNPGTKANYGYTF	NA	TRBV10-3	NA	TRBJ1-2
TGTGCCAGCACCCCGGGGGGGGCTAACACTGAAGCTTTCTTT	CASTPGGANTEAFF	NA	TRBV27	NA	TRBJ1-1
TGTGCCAGCAGGCTTGATGGCACTGAAGCTTTCTTT	CASRLDGTEAFF	NA	TRBV7-9	NA	TRBJ1-1
TGCGCCAGCAGCTCCTTAGGGACCTCCTACGAGCAGTACTTC	CASSSLGTSYEQYF	NA	TRBV5-1	NA	TRBJ2-7
TGTGCCAGCAGCCCCCCAGTACGCAATTCACCCCTCCACTTT	CASSPPVRNSPLHF	NA	TRBV7-3	NA	TRBJ1-6
TGTGCCAGCAGTGGGACAGGGCCCACCGGGGAGCTGTTTTTT	CASSGTGPTGELFF	TRBD1	TRBV6-4	NA	TRBJ2-2
TGTGCCAGCAGCTTAGTTAACACCGGGGAGCTGTTTTTT	CASSLVNTGELFF	NA	TRBV13	once	TRBJ2-2
TGTGCCAGCAGTGATCCCCCCAAAAGTAAAGAGACCCAGTACTTC	CASSDPPKSKETQYF	NA	TRBV27	NA	TRBJ2-5
TGTGCCACCAGCAGAGGAAGTAGCGGGGGATCGGGGCAGTACTTC	CATSRGSSGGSGQYF	TRBD2	TRBV15	NA	TRBJ2-7
TGTGCCAGCAGCTTAACTCCCACAGTTAGCACAGATACGCAGTATTTT	CASSLTPTVSTDTQYF	NA	TRBV7-3	NA	TRBJ2-3